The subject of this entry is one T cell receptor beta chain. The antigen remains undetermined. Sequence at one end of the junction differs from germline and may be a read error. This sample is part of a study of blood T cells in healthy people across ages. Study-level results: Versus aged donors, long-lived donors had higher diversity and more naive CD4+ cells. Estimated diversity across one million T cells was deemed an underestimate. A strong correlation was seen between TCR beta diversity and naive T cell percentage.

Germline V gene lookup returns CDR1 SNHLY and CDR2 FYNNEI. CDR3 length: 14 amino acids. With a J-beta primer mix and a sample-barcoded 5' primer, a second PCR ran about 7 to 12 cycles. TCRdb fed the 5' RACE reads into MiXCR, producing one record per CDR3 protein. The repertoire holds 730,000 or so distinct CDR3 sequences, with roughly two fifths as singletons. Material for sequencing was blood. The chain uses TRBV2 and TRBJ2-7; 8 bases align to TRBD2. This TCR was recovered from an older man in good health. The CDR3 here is CASTRTSPSYVQYF. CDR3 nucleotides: TGTGCCAGCACCCGGACTAGCCCCTCCTACGTGCAGTACTTC.